These 10 T cell receptor beta chains originate from one sample sequenced in a study of CD4 and CD8 cells across lung adenocarcinoma regions. TCRdb itself ran the PCR reads through MiXCR, one entry per CDR3 protein. The data show some 3,200 distinct CDR3 sequences, around two thirds seen once. The material sequenced was CD4+ T cells from the margin of a lung tumor. The receptors were sampled from a male donor with lung adenocarcinoma. The CD4 and CD8 labels of this study may be unreliable.

The chain carries TRBV10-1 and TRBJ2-1; D is possibly TRBD1 (6 bases). The V end was cut by 2 bases, the J end by 5 bases, with 13 bases between. The CDR3 consists of 15 residues. Germline CDR1 reads WNHNN; CDR2 reads SYGVQD (reference sequence). The CDR3 DNA is TGCGCCAGCAGTGAGGGTGGGACACTTGACAATGAGCAGTTCTTC. The encoded protein is CASSEGGTLDNEQFF.

V and J are TRBV7-2 and TRBJ2-5; D not certain. The CDR3 loop spans 13 amino acids. Germline CDR1 reads SGHTA; CDR2 reads FQGNSA. The V end lost 1 base, the J end lost 6 bases, and 9 bases lay between the germline ends. CDR3 bases: TGTGCCAGCAGCTTAGGGACGGTACAGACCCAGTACTTC. This encodes CASSLGTVQTQYF.

This clonotype was picked up one time. The chain carries TRBV12-3 or TRBV12-4 and TRBJ2-1; D not resolved. V lost 1 base to trimming and J lost 2 bases, with 9 bases between them. The CDR3 spans 15 residues. Written as DNA, the CDR3 is TGTGCCAGCAGTTTAGGGGGTAAGGCCTACAATGAGCAGTTCTTC. Protein product: CASSLGGKAYNEQFF.

As to this clonotype: One junction end disagrees with the germline gene, perhaps due to a read error. V usage is TRBV6-5 and J usage is TRBJ2-1; tentative D call: TRBD1 (6 bases). The CDR3 sequence is 13 residues long. Germline V gene lookup returns CDR1 MNHEY and CDR2 SVGAGI. The CDR3 is CASSYSGHREQFF. The CDR3 bases are TGTGCCAGCAGTTACTCGGGCCACAGGGAGCAGTTCTTT.

The rearrangement joins TRBV5-1 to TRBJ2-1; D gene unclear. The V end was cut by 2 bases, the J end by 9 bases, with 6 bases between. The CDR3 loop spans 11 amino acids. In germline, CDR1 is SGHRS, CDR2 YFSETQ. CDR3 in amino acids: CASSLKFEQFF. Written as DNA, the CDR3 is TGCGCCAGCAGCTTAAAATTTGAGCAGTTCTTC.

This clonotype showed up just once. V usage is TRBV11-2 and J usage is TRBJ2-6; D is unresolved. The J call may be in error: the DNA end matches TRBJ2-5 better. This CDR3 region has 13 residues. The V gene's germline CDR1 is SGHAT and CDR2 FQNNGV. The chain's CDR3 is CASSLPAQETQYF. The DNA of the CDR3 is TGTGCCAGCAGCTTACCAGCGCAAGAGACCCAGTACTTC.

The chain combines TRBV6-1 with TRBJ2-5; D may be TRBD1 (6 bases). The end of the DNA is better explained by TRBJ2-7, so the J call may be wrong. Per the germline V gene, CDR1 is MNHNS and CDR2 is SASEGT. This CDR3 region has 13 residues. The CDR3 nucleotides are TGTGCCAGCATGGGGGCAGGACGAGACGAGCAGTACTTC. It translates to CASMGAGRDEQYF.

The V and J genes are TRBV6-4 and TRBJ1-4; D may be TRBD1 (6 bases). The CDR3 extends over 15 amino acids. Germline loops: CDR1 MRHNA, CDR2 SNTAGT. V was pared by 0 bases and J by 2 bases, with 7 bases between. The CDR3 spells CASSDSGGTNEKLFF. The CDR3 bases are TGTGCCAGCAGTGACTCAGGGGGGACTAATGAAAAACTGTTTTTT.

The chain is built from TRBV6-1 and TRBJ2-5; 7 bases are shared with TRBD1. The end of the DNA fits TRBJ2-7 better, so the J call may be wrong. The CDR3 is 16 amino acids. Germline V gives CDR1 MNHNS, CDR2 SASEGT. The CDR3 loop reads CASSEPYTGERHEQYF. The CDR3 DNA reads TGTGCCAGCAGTGAACCGTATACAGGGGAGAGGCACGAGCAGTACTTC.

This clonotype was picked up a small number of times. The chain employs TRBV6-1 and TRBJ2-1; tentative D call: TRBD1 (6 bases). The J call may be incorrect, as the DNA end agrees better with TRBJ2-7. Germline values: CDR1 MNHNS, CDR2 SASEGT. This CDR3 contains 16 residues. Here the CDR3 reads CASSEDWTAKAYEQYF. For the CDR3, the DNA is TGTGCCAGCAGTGAAGATTGGACAGCCAAAGCCTACGAGCAGTACTTC.